What follows is one T cell receptor beta chain and its context. Donors comprised healthy HIV-negative adults lacking recent acute infections or vaccinations. CD4+ cell separation produced CD45RA+ naive and CD45RA-negative memory subsets. Measured with immunoSEQ multiplex PCR; TCRdb has only the in-frame clones, and not every one. Of around 2.1 million clones in the sample, nearly 97% are singletons; the top ten hold over 0.1%. This record comes from a study of shared clonotypes between healthy human individuals. The CDR3 runs 14 residues. The germline V and J ends were trimmed by 5 bases and 10 bases, with 15 bases remaining between them. Germline CDR1 is SGHTA and CDR2 is FQGNSA.

V gene TRBV7-2 combines with J gene TRBJ1-6, with D tentatively TRBD1 (5 bases). The sample was naive CD4+ T cells sorted from blood. Sample subset: CD45RA+ positively selected. This clonotype originated in a young man in good health. In nucleotides, the CDR3 is TGTGCCAGCAGCCTCCAGGGCGATGGATCACCCCTCCACTTT. Encoded protein: CASSLQGDGSPLHF.